This TCR beta chain was identified in a study of OX40 agonist ivuxolimab in advanced cancers. The length of the CDR3 is 14 residues. CDR1 and CDR2 (germline): LNHDA, SQIVND (reference sequence). Trimming left V 5 bases short and J 7 bases short, with 18 bases between. This table comes from immunoSEQ multiplex PCR, and its TCRdb copy is limited to in-frame clones, with some not included. The table shows some 34,000 clones, with about four fifths occurring only once. The clonotype comes from an adult with an advanced solid tumor such as melanoma, head and neck, liver or kidney cancer. Here the sequenced sample was CD4+ or CD8+ T cells sorted from blood, taken in a trial of the OX40 agonist ivuxolimab. This chain uses TRBV19 with TRBJ2-7, with D unresolved. CDR3 coding DNA: TGTGCCAGTAGTTGGTCCCCGTCCGCGAAGGAGCAGTACTTC. Residues: CASSWSPSAKEQYF. The full variable domain, rest sourced from reference TRBV19 and TRBJ2-7, is DGGITQSPKYLFRKEGQNVTLSCEQNLNHDAMYWYRQDPGQGLRLIYYSQIVNDFQKGDIAEGYSVSREKKESFPLTVTSAQKNPTAFYLCASSWSPSAKEQYFGPGTRLTVT.